These 20 T cell receptor beta chains share one sample of origin, sequenced in a study of T-cell memory formation after mild COVID-19. TCRdb reprocessed the 5' RACE reads via MiXCR and lists one record per CDR3 protein. The table shows some 54,000 distinct CDR3 sequences, with over 7.5% occurring only once. Sequenced input: PBMCs or a T cell subset sorted from them (not recorded which). The receptors stem from a man aged 18 to 35 who had mild COVID-19 (a few samples of this study predate the infection). Cell type and time point are not known.

This clonotype was observed a handful of times. This rearrangement joins TRBV7-9 to TRBJ1-1; D might be TRBD1 (5 bases). CDR3 length: 14 amino acids. The ends were cut back, 1 base at V and 10 bases at J, with 16 bases in the middle. Germline V gives CDR1 SEHNR, CDR2 FQNEAQ (reference sequence). This chain's CDR3 is CASSLVFGGGPAFF. The CDR3 nucleotides read TGTGCCAGCAGCTTAGTGTTTGGTGGGGGACCAGCTTTCTTT.

This rearrangement joins TRBV5-1 to TRBJ2-3; 8 nucleotides agree with TRBD2. CDR3 size: 18 residues. Germline lookup yields CDR1 SGHRS and CDR2 YFSETQ. V dropped 0 bases and J dropped 2; count of bases not matched to a gene: 11. The DNA of the CDR3 is TGCGCCAGCAGCTTGGCCGGGGGAGCGGGGGTTACCACAGATACGCAGTATTTT. Protein sequence: CASSLAGGAGVTTDTQYF.

This clonotype was counted a few times. The chain uses TRBV14 and TRBJ2-1, with a weak D call TRBD2 (5 bases). The germline V and J ends were trimmed by 0 bases and 1 base, with 16 bases remaining between them. CDR3 length: 18 amino acids. Germline values: CDR1 SGHDN, CDR2 FVKESK. Here the CDR3 reads CASSQDRGPLDSYNEQFF. The CDR3 DNA follows: TGTGCCAGCAGCCAAGATCGCGGGCCACTCGATTCCTACAATGAGCAGTTCTTC.

The chain has TRBV20-1 and TRBJ2-3; the match to TRBD1 covers 7 bases. Germline V lookup: CDR1 DFQATT, CDR2 SNEGSKA (reference sequence). The CDR3 covers 15 residues. The V segment lost 0 bases and the J segment 2 bases; nucleotides outside the gene matches: 5. The CDR3 nucleotides are TGCAGTGCTAGAGAGTGGGACAGAGACACAGATACGCAGTATTTT. It yields the protein CSAREWDRDTDTQYF.

This chain connects TRBV4-1 to TRBJ2-7; 7 nucleotides line up with TRBD2. Losses at the gene ends were 0 bases for V and 7 bases for J; bases not matched to a gene: 9. The CDR3 is made up of 15 amino acids. Germline CDR1 is MGHRA and CDR2 is YSYEKL. CDR3 DNA: TGCGCCAGCAGCCAAGATCCGACTAGCCCTGAGGAGCAGTACTTC. The encoded protein is CASSQDPTSPEEQYF.

This clonotype was seen ten or more times. The rearrangement joins TRBV9 to TRBJ2-1; 8 bases are a match to TRBD2. Germline V CDR1 and CDR2: SGDLS, YYNGEE. The J segment lost 6 bases and the V segment lost 6 bases, leaving 11 bases of the junction unmatched. The CDR3 spans 15 residues. This CDR3 is CASTLGGDLTNEQFF. The CDR3 DNA reads as TGTGCCAGCACCCTCGGGGGGGACTTAACCAATGAGCAGTTCTTC.

Here the CDR3 reads CASSLHSTDTQYF. In DNA form, the CDR3 reads TGTGCCAGCAGCTTGCATAGCACAGATACGCAGTATTTT. The chain uses TRBV5-6 and TRBJ2-3; D gene ambiguous. The CDR3 extends over 13 amino acids. The germline V and J ends were trimmed by 1 base and 0 bases, with 3 bases remaining between them. Germline CDR1 reads SGHDT; CDR2 reads YYEEEE.

This clonotype has at least ten counts. In DNA, the CDR3 is TGTGCCAGCAGCGCGTTAGCGGGGGCTTACAATGAGCAGTTCTTC. Amino acids: CASSALAGAYNEQFF. The chain links TRBV7-3 to TRBJ2-1; TRBD2 matches at 9 bases. Germline V gene lookup returns CDR1 SGHTA and CDR2 FQGTGA. Trimming at V came to 5 bases and at J to 4 bases, leaving 6 bases not matched to a gene. This CDR3 has 15 amino acids.

CDR3 bases: TGTGCCAGCTCACCAGCTCCCGCGGACTCTGGGGCCAACGTCCTGACTTTC. It encodes CASSPAPADSGANVLTF. The chain recombines TRBV18 with TRBJ2-6; no clear D gene. Trimming shortened V by 2 bases and J by 0 bases, and 11 bases separated the two germline ends. This CDR3 comprises 17 residues. Germline V gives CDR1 KGHSH, CDR2 LQKENI.

This clonotype occurred a few times. The chain links TRBV30 to TRBJ2-4; 7 bases are a match to TRBD2. With 3 bases clipped from V and 7 bases from J, the junction kept 3 bases outside the gene matches. There are 12 residues in the CDR3. Germline CDR1 and CDR2: GTSNPN and SVGIG (reference sequence). The CDR3 protein is CAWSFGGNIQYF. The CDR3, as DNA: TGTGCCTGGAGCTTCGGGGGGAACATTCAGTACTTC. The full variable domain, with the rest looked up from reference TRBV30 and TRBJ2-4, is SQTIHQWPATLVQPVGSPLSLECTVEGTSNPNLYWYRQAAGRGLQLLFYSVGIGQISSEVPQNLSASRPQDRQFILSSKKLLLSDSGFYLCAWSFGGNIQYFGAGTRLSVL.

This clonotype showed up just a few times. The gene calls are TRBV5-1 and TRBJ1-1; tentative D call: TRBD1 (5 bases). CDR1 is SGHRS and CDR2 is YFSETQ in the germline V gene. Between the trimmed V and J ends, which lost 6 bases and 4 bases, there was a span of 13 bases. This CDR3 contains 13 residues. In nucleotides, the CDR3 is TGCGCCAGCAAACAGGACTCCTCCACTGAAGCTTTCTTT. Protein product: CASKQDSSTEAFF.

V gene TRBV4-3 combines with J gene TRBJ1-2; D not certain. V lost 0 bases and J 6 bases, leaving 11 bases between the germline ends. CDR1 is LGHNA, CDR2 YSLEER, per germline. The CDR3 has 14 residues. The CDR3 is CASSQDSNLNGYTF. In DNA, the CDR3 is TGCGCCAGCAGCCAAGATTCGAATCTAAATGGCTACACCTTC.

This clonotype has only one observation. The J gene is TRBJ2-3, the V gene TRBV5-1, with D perhaps TRBD1 (6 bases). Trimming shortened V by 6 bases and J by 2 bases, and 16 bases separated the two germline ends. Germline lookup yields CDR1 SGHRS and CDR2 YFSETQ. The CDR3 is 15 amino acids. CDR3 loop: CASNPGVEFTDTQYF. As DNA, the CDR3 is TGCGCCAGCAACCCAGGGGTGGAGTTCACAGATACGCAGTATTTT. Full variable domain (rest looked up from reference TRBV5-1 and TRBJ2-3): KAGVTQTPRYLIKTRGQQVTLSCSPISGHRSVSWYQQTPGQGLQFLFEYFSETQRNKGNFPGRFSGRQFSNSRSEMNVSTLELGDSALYLCASNPGVEFTDTQYFGPGTRLTVL.

The V gene is TRBV4-1, the J gene TRBJ2-7; D gene ambiguous. This CDR3 is 15 amino acids long. The V end lost 0 bases, the J end lost 1 base, and 10 bases lay between the germline ends. The germline gives CDR1 MGHRA, CDR2 YSYEKL. In DNA, the CDR3 is TGCGCCAGCAGCCAAGAAAGGGCAGGATCCTACGAGCAGTACGTC. This translates into CASSQERAGSYEQYV.

This clonotype was seen only a few times. The chain uses TRBV5-1 and TRBJ2-7; D possibly uses TRBD1 or TRBD2 (5 bases each). V dropped 0 bases and J dropped 6 bases, with 10 bases sitting between them. The length of the CDR3 is 13 residues. Germline CDR1 and CDR2: SGHRS and YFSETQ. CDR3 in amino acids: CASSLVTGREQYF. The DNA of the CDR3 is TGCGCCAGCAGCTTGGTTACGGGACGCGAGCAGTACTTC. Filled out from reference TRBV5-1 and TRBJ2-7, the complete variable domain reads KAGVTQTPRYLIKTRGQQVTLSCSPISGHRSVSWYQQTPGQGLQFLFEYFSETQRNKGNFPGRFSGRQFSNSRSEMNVSTLELGDSALYLCASSLVTGREQYFGPGTRLTVT.

The chain links TRBV6-5 to TRBJ2-7, with 11 bases that match TRBD1. The CDR3 has 14 amino acids. From germline, CDR1 is MNHEY and CDR2 SVGAGI. The V segment lost 5 bases and the J segment 3 bases; nucleotides outside the gene matches: 3. Here the CDR3 reads CASSEGQGVYEQYV. CDR3 sequence (DNA): TGTGCCAGCAGTGAGGGACAGGGGGTCTACGAGCAGTACGTC.

V is TRBV2 and J is TRBJ1-4, with D uncertain. This CDR3 contains 11 residues. Germline CDR1 is SNHLY and CDR2 is FYNNEI. Trimming removed 3 bases at V and 14 bases at J, with 10 bases between. The CDR3, as DNA: TGTGCCAGCAGTGACTCAGTAGTTCTGTTTTTT. It translates to CASSDSVVLFF.

This clonotype has ten or more counts. The chain links TRBV5-8 to TRBJ2-3; 12 nucleotides agree with TRBD2. The CDR3 is made up of 15 amino acids. CDR1 and CDR2 from the germline V gene are SGHTS and YDEGEE. After removal of 0 bases from V and 8 bases from J, the junction contained 4 bases not matched to a gene. The CDR3 here is CASSLVLAGGATQYF. In nucleotides, the CDR3 is TGTGCCAGCAGCTTGGTCCTAGCGGGGGGGGCTACGCAGTATTTT.

This sequence joins TRBV9 and TRBJ2-3; weak D call: TRBD1 (6 bases). CDR1 SGDLS and CDR2 YYNGEE come from the germline V gene. V was trimmed by 1 base and J by 4 bases, leaving 13 bases between them. The CDR3 totals 15 residues. CDR3 DNA sequence: TGTGCCAGCAGCGTATTTTCAGGGGCATCAGATACGCAGTATTTT. This codes for CASSVFSGASDTQYF. Full variable domain (outside the CDR3, taken from reference TRBV9 and TRBJ2-3): DSGVTQTPKHLITATGQRVTLRCSPRSGDLSVYWYQQSLDQGLQFLIQYYNGEERAKGNILERFSAQQFPDLHSELNLSSLELGDSALYFCASSVFSGASDTQYFGPGTRLTVL.

The gene calls are TRBV28 and TRBJ1-4; 7 positions agree with TRBD1. This CDR3 comprises 15 residues. Germline V lookup: CDR1 MDHEN, CDR2 SYDVKM. V trimming: 7 bases; J trimming: 3 bases; junction bases outside the gene matches: 8. The DNA of the CDR3 is TGTGCCAGCACCCTAACCGGGACAGCTAATGAAAAACTGTTTTTT. This encodes CASTLTGTANEKLFF.